The 2 T cell receptor beta chains listed next were all sequenced from one sample in a study of CD8 T cells in ankylosing spondylitis. The study's findings and limits: Apparently characteristic of ankylosing spondylitis blood was a TCR beta motif (eight highly homologous variants).

No cognate antigen is known for these TCRs. Using its own MiXCR run on the 5' RACE reads, TCRdb lists one record per CDR3 protein. Here the sample spans about 540,000 distinct CDR3 sequences, roughly 12% being singletons. The source material was blood, either unsorted or a sorted T cell fraction (not recorded which). These receptors originate from a male donor with ankylosing spondylitis.

The gene calls are TRBV20-1 and TRBJ2-1; D perhaps matches TRBD1 (6 bases). Germline CDR1 is DFQATT and CDR2 is SNEGSKA (reference sequence). V was pared by 4 bases and J by 3 bases, with 13 bases between. The CDR3 loop spans 14 amino acids. CDR3 amino acids: CSAIIGGNYNEQFF. The DNA for the CDR3 is TGCAGTGCTATAATAGGGGGTAACTACAATGAGCAGTTCTTC.

This sequence joins TRBV24-1 and TRBJ1-4, with 7 bases lining up with TRBD1. Per germline, CDR1 KGHDR and CDR2 SFDVKD. This CDR3 has 16 residues. Trimming took 6 bases from V and 8 from J; bases not matched to a gene: 14. CDR3 bases: TGTGCCACCAGTACCGCCCGAGGGGGCCTGGGCGAAAAACTGTTTTTT. It encodes CATSTARGGLGEKLFF.